This T cell receptor (beta chain) was observed in a study of blood T cell repertoires in COVID-19 (dated by TCRdb to between 2020 and 2021). Background for the entire study: The collaborator samples originated in the United States, Italy and Spain and spanned the acute and convalescent phases of COVID-19. HLA class I and class II types, where available, came from metadata supplied by the sample provider rather than from assay-based typing. The samples were drawn from the first 160 participants of the ongoing ImmuneRACE study and from about 1,200 subjects provided by 6 global collaborators. Nearly every sample came with metadata listing a de-identified subject ID, COVID-19 status, age in years and sex. The prospective study material was composed of cDNA or gDNA derived from T cells, B-cell-depleted T cells, or PBMCs. Deeply sampled blood TCRbeta repertoires from subjects exposed to, actively infected with, or recovered from COVID-19 were included in the dataset. The repertoires were released in a freely available public database intended as a resource for research on the immune response to SARS-CoV-2.

Paper-wide results and their limitations: The amount of clinical and demographic metadata varied by source and participant and was provided uncurated.

Points on this clone: It has no known antigen specificity. Base qualities are missing; no much larger clone stands one base away. This CDR3 is also generated by other DNA sequences in the sample.

Trimmed from V: 4 bases; trimmed from J: 2 bases; junction bases lacking a gene match: 1. The CDR3 goes from the cysteine to the phenylalanine over 14 residues. Only the CDR3 DNA is retained, 42 bases long and in frame from the first base. The germline V gene gives CDR1 as MGHRA and CDR2 as YSYEKL. One collaborating source in Seattle enrolled patients while the patients were actively infected and followed the patients over time throughout the course of disease. The collaborating institutions used their own protocols to collect whole blood in K2EDTA tubes. For TCRbeta analysis, collaborator samples were shipped as frozen whole blood, as isolated PBMCs, or as DNA extracted from either sample type. The immunoSEQ Assay, a bias-controlled multiplex PCR, was used to amplify TCRbeta CDR3 regions from genomic DNA. The source study handled its data this way. The number of nucleated cells in each sample was estimated by amplification of reference gene primers within the assay. To quantify the absolute abundance of each unique TCRbeta CDR3 rearrangement, sequence reads were collapsed and filtered. For each sample, productive Simpson clonality was calculated by taking the square root of Simpson's diversity index across productive rearrangements. The clones in this table, taken by TCRdb from immuneACCESS, are in-frame only. Not every clone is retained; where verified, under half of the shortfall comes from an unresolved V gene, and the cause of the rest is unknown. V, J and clone size reflect that table, while D and trimming were determined from the DNA. The sample has about 160,000 clones on record, more than 75% of them singletons. 10% to 13% of the sample belongs to the ten largest clones.

Recombination linked TRBV4-1 to TRBJ1-1, and TRBD1 aligns with 10 junction nucleotides. The receptor was derived from a woman in her 70s with COVID-19, enrolled during active disease. Input material: peripheral blood. The nucleotides are TGCGCCAGCAGCCGGACAGGGGGAAACACTGAAGCTTTCTTT. This translates into CASSRTGGNTEAFF.